This paragraph covers one T cell receptor beta chain sequence. Its target is unknown. This record comes from a study of somatic mutations in cytotoxic T cells in rheumatoid arthritis. TCRdb's copy holds only in-frame clones and misses some; the assay was immunoSEQ multiplex PCR. The profile shows about 18,000 clones, 70% to 75% of them singletons. Trimming took 8 bases from V and 9 from J; bases not matched to a gene: 6. The CDR3 loop spans 12 amino acids. Germline CDR1 reads LNHNV; CDR2 reads YYDKDF (reference sequence). Findings and limits, study-wide: Unknown were the antigen targets of the expanded CD8+ clones. Rheumatoid arthritis patients were compared with age-matched healthy controls, and their CD8+ T-cell clonality did not differ significantly.

This TCR derives from a woman aged 55-75 years in good health. The chain employs TRBV15 and TRBJ2-1; 8 nucleotides match TRBD2. The specimen was CD8+ T cells sorted from blood. CDR3 nucleotides: TGTGCCACCGCTAGCGGGCTCGGTGAGCAGTTCTTC. This codes for CATASGLGEQFF. Full variable domain (outside the CDR3, taken from reference TRBV15 and TRBJ2-1): DAMVIQNPRYQVTQFGKPVTLSCSQTLNHNVMYWYQQKSSQAPKLLFHYYDKDFNNEADTPDNFQSRRPNTSFCFLDIRSPGLGDTAMYLCATASGLGEQFFGPGTRLTVL.